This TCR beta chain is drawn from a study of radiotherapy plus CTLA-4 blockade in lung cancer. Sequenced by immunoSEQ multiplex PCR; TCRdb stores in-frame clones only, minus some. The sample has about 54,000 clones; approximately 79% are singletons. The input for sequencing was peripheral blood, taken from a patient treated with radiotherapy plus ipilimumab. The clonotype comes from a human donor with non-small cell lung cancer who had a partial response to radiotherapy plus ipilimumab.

The CDR3 reads CASSFKPGGAGETQYF. In DNA form, the CDR3 reads TGCGCCAGCAGCTTCAAGCCCGGGGGGGCCGGTGAGACCCAGTACTTC. This chain uses TRBV4-1 with TRBJ2-5, with 8 bases lining up with TRBD2. The V gene end was trimmed by 5 bases and the J gene end by 5 bases; junction bases not matched to a gene: 13. This CDR3 has 16 amino acids. CDR1 MGHRA and CDR2 YSYEKL come from the germline V gene.